This TCR beta chain stems from a study of T cells expressing NK-cell markers. Background on the study: In sorted CD3+CD56+NKG2C+, CD3+CD56+NKG2C- and CD3+CD56-NKG2C+ T cells, TCR beta repertoires were obtained.

CDR3 size: 15 residues. Germline values: CDR1 SGHRS, CDR2 YFSETQ. Study-wide results and limits: Questions lingered over whether expanded NKG2C+ T cell clones were HCMV-specific.

TCRdb re-called the 5' RACE reads and gives one entry per CDR3 protein, without DNA. This table lists 400,000 to 500,000 distinct CDR3 sequences. As concerns this clonotype: Its specificity is unknown.

Sequences were obtained from blood T cells: a sorted CD56 or NKG2C T cell subset, CD4+ or CD8+ T cells, or bulk PBMC T cells (not recorded which). This clonotype was sampled from a woman between 18 and 70 years old in good health. The V gene is TRBV5-1, the J gene TRBJ2-1; TCRdb designates TRBD2, a call that cannot be tested without DNA. CDR3 sequence: CASTPVQRGENEQFF.